This is a list of T cell receptor beta chains from one sample in a study of blood T cell repertoires in COVID-19. The repertoire was sequenced with immunoSEQ multiplex PCR; TCRdb's copy has only in-frame clones and lacks some. The sample lists roughly 290,000 clones, about 89% occurring once. Material for sequencing was peripheral blood. These receptor sequences come from a woman aged 50 to 60 who had recovered from COVID-19. CDR3s include the opening cysteine and the closing phenylalanine or tryptophan. D genes are given only for firm matches. Expanded clones are given a class, and other clones once, few, many or no size at all.

>TRBV28|TRBJ1-5|NA|TRBD1
CASSLGYGQGSNQPQHF
TGTGCCAGCAGTTTAGGGTACGGACAGGGTAGCAATCAGCCCCAGCATTTT
>TRBV10-3|TRBJ1-5|NA|NA
CATGPGIDQPQHF
TGTGCCACAGGGCCAGGGATAGATCAGCCCCAGCATTTT
>TRBV6-2/TRBV6-3|TRBJ2-5|NA|TRBD1
CASSDGQGAVETQYF
TGTGCCAGCAGTGACGGACAGGGAGCGGTAGAGACCCAGTACTTC
>TRBV7-9|TRBJ2-7|NA|NA
CASSLGRYEQYF
TGTGCCAGCAGCTTAGGGCGGTACGAGCAGTACTTC
>TRBV29-1|TRBJ2-5|NA|TRBD2
CSAREGPGETQYF
TGCAGCGCCCGGGAGGGGCCCGGGGAGACCCAGTACTTC
>TRBV3-1/TRBV3-2|TRBJ2-7|NA|TRBD2
CASSQGTSGRLGEQYF
TGTGCCAGCAGCCAAGGGACTAGCGGGAGACTGGGCGAGCAGTACTTC
>TRBV28|TRBJ2-7|few|NA
CASSRRTPYEQYF
TGTGCCAGCAGTCGCAGGACACCCTACGAGCAGTACTTC
>TRBV27|TRBJ1-2|NA|TRBD1
CASSLTGAERVYGYTF
TGTGCCAGCAGTTTGACAGGGGCGGAACGAGTCTATGGCTACACCTTC
>TRBV7-3|TRBJ2-7|once|NA
CASSLGGGFSYEQYF
TGTGCCAGCAGCTTAGGGGGCGGTTTCTCCTACGAGCAGTACTTC
>TRBV6-5|TRBJ1-2|few|TRBD1
CASSFGQGKGYTF
TGTGCCAGCAGTTTCGGACAGGGGAAAGGCTACACCTTC
>TRBV6-5|TRBJ1-6|NA|NA
CASSVGTRSSPLHF
TGTGCCAGCAGCGTAGGGACTCGTAGTTCACCCCTCCACTTT
>TRBV5-4|TRBJ1-1|NA|NA
CASSPGVTNTEAFF
TGTGCCAGCAGTCCGGGGGTTACCAACACTGAAGCTTTCTTT
>TRBV14|TRBJ2-2|NA|NA
CASSQDLVANTGELFF
TGTGCCAGCAGCCAAGACTTAGTGGCGAACACCGGGGAGCTGTTTTTT
>TRBV6-5|TRBJ1-1|few|NA
CASSWGQNTEAFF
TGTGCCAGCAGCTGGGGACAGAACACTGAAGCTTTCTTT
>TRBV7-9|TRBJ1-6|NA|NA
CASRIAGGGSPLHF
TGTGCCAGCCGAATCGCGGGGGGAGGGTCACCCCTCCACTTT
>TRBV11-3|TRBJ2-1|NA|TRBD1
CASSLGQGYHNEQFF
TGTGCCAGCAGCTTAGGACAGGGTTATCACAATGAGCAGTTCTTC
>TRBV10-3|TRBJ2-3|NA|TRBD2
CAISGLAGGTQYF
TGTGCCATCAGCGGACTAGCGGGAGGTACGCAGTATTTT
>TRBV4-3|TRBJ1-2|NA|TRBD1
CASSQVELGGANGYTF
TGCGCCAGCAGCCAAGTCGAGCTAGGGGGCGCGAATGGCTACACCTTC
>TRBV19|TRBJ2-3|NA|TRBD2
CASSRGRPTGDTQYF
TGTGCCAGTAGCCGCGGGAGGCCTACCGGAGATACGCAGTATTTT
>TRBV4-1|TRBJ2-3|NA|NA
CASSQAPGAGGTTDTQYF
TGCGCCAGCAGCCAGGCTCCGGGGGCAGGGGGGACCACAGATACGCAGTATTTT
>TRBV7-9|TRBJ2-5|NA|TRBD2
CASSLDGGAAETQYF
TGTGCCAGCAGCTTAGACGGGGGGGCCGCGGAGACCCAGTACTTC
>TRBV6-2/TRBV6-3|TRBJ1-4|NA|NA
CASSYRDNEKLFF
TGTGCCAGCAGTTACCGGGACAACGAAAAACTGTTTTTT
>TRBV23-1|TRBJ2-1|NA|NA
CASNCRGYNEQFF
TGCGCCAGCAACTGCAGGGGTTACAATGAGCAGTTCTTC
>TRBV18|TRBJ1-1|once|NA
CASSLRENTEAFF
TGTGCCAGCTCATTGCGGGAGAACACTGAAGCTTTCTTT
>TRBV3-1/TRBV3-2|TRBJ2-2|NA|TRBD2
CASSQRGDTGELFF
TGTGCCAGCAGCCAACGGGGGGACACCGGGGAGCTGTTTTTT
>TRBV2|TRBJ2-3|NA|NA
CASSGTTTDTQYF
TGTGCCAGCAGTGGGACTACCACAGATACGCAGTATTTT
>TRBV7-2|TRBJ2-2|NA|TRBD1
CASSPDRVNTGELFF
TGTGCCAGCAGCCCCGACAGGGTTAACACCGGGGAGCTGTTTTTT
>TRBV9|TRBJ2-2|NA|NA
CASSVLTNTGELFF
TGTGCCAGCAGCGTCCTAACGAACACCGGGGAGCTGTTTTTT
>TRBV6-5|TRBJ1-1|NA|NA
CASSYGRGGKAFF
TGTGCCAGCAGTTACGGGCGAGGGGGAAAAGCTTTCTTT
>TRBV5-8|TRBJ2-1|NA|TRBD2
CASSSSVGDGTRYGEQFF
TGTGCCAGCAGCAGTTCGGTGGGGGACGGGACTAGATACGGCGAGCAGTTCTTC
>TRBV10-2|TRBJ2-1|many|TRBD2
CASRDSGGASNEQFF
TGCGCCAGCAGAGATAGCGGGGGAGCCTCTAATGAGCAGTTCTTC
>TRBV18|TRBJ2-1|NA|NA
CASSPTDRINEQFF
TGTGCCAGCTCACCAACGGACAGAATTAATGAGCAGTTCTTC
>TRBV11-2|TRBJ2-7|few|TRBD1
CASSSGTGGTYEQYF
TGTGCCAGCAGCTCCGGGACAGGGGGGACCTACGAGCAGTACTTC
>TRBV2|TRBJ1-2|few|NA
CASSERGTYGYTF
TGTGCCAGCAGTGAACGGGGTACCTATGGCTACACCTTC
>TRBV7-2|TRBJ2-6|NA|NA
CASSSTQTGSGANVLTF
TGTGCCAGCAGCTCCACACAAACGGGCTCTGGGGCCAACGTCCTGACTTTC
>TRBV6-1|TRBJ1-1|NA|NA
CASSEFFLGVNTEAFF
TGTGCCAGCAGTGAATTTTTTCTGGGAGTGAACACTGAAGCTTTCTTT